This entry features one T cell receptor (beta chain) sequence. What it binds is not known. This specimen comes from a study of identifying expanded T cells in peripheral blood. Study-wide findings and caveats: Across healthy donors, higher total template counts meant significantly greater approximately two-week count variance. Technical replicates showed around 1.2 changed clones; roughly two weeks roughly 18; four weeks 19.

CDR3 size: 15 residues. With 1 base clipped from V and 8 bases from J, the junction kept 4 bases outside the gene matches. The germline V gene has CDR1 LNHNV and CDR2 YYDKDF (reference sequence). Healthy donors had no documented immune events, such as infections, while sampled. The table came from immunoSEQ multiplex PCR; TCRdb's copy has only in-frame clones and leaves some out. The sample has more than 65,000 clones; 75% to 90% are singletons. The clonotype comes from a person aged 18-70 years in good health. Sequenced material: blood. The chain is built from TRBV15 and TRBJ2-1, with TRBD2 matching over 11 bases. In nucleotides, the CDR3 is TGTGCCACCAGCAGAGCTACTAGCGGGAGTGATGAGCAGTTCTTC. This codes for CATSRATSGSDEQFF.